The clone carrying this TCR beta chain was recorded once. Seattle patients were enrolled while actively infected and followed longitudinally. This entry comes from a study of blood T cell repertoires in COVID-19. Study-level information: Researchers got acute and convalescent COVID-19 samples from the United States, Italy and Spain.

Assay: immunoSEQ multiplex PCR; the TCRdb copy retains only in-frame clones and omits some. Of roughly 75,000 clones detected, approximately 84% appear once; the ten largest clones hold roughly 13%. The sequenced sample was peripheral blood. The receptor comes from a man aged 50-59 years with COVID-19, enrolled during active disease.

As DNA, the CDR3 is TGTGCCAGTAGTATAACTGACAGGAGAGCCAAAAACATTCAGTACTTC. This gives the protein CASSITDRRAKNIQYF. The gene calls are TRBV19 and TRBJ2-4, with D perhaps TRBD1 (6 bases). V was shortened by 2 bases and J by 0 bases, with 11 bases between the two germline ends. Germline CDR1 reads LNHDA; CDR2 reads SQIVND (reference sequence). The CDR3 is 16 amino acids. Drawing the rest from reference TRBV19 and TRBJ2-4, the complete variable domain is DGGITQSPKYLFRKEGQNVTLSCEQNLNHDAMYWYRQDPGQGLRLIYYSQIVNDFQKGDIAEGYSVSREKKESFPLTVTSAQKNPTAFYLCASSITDRRAKNIQYFGAGTRLSVL.